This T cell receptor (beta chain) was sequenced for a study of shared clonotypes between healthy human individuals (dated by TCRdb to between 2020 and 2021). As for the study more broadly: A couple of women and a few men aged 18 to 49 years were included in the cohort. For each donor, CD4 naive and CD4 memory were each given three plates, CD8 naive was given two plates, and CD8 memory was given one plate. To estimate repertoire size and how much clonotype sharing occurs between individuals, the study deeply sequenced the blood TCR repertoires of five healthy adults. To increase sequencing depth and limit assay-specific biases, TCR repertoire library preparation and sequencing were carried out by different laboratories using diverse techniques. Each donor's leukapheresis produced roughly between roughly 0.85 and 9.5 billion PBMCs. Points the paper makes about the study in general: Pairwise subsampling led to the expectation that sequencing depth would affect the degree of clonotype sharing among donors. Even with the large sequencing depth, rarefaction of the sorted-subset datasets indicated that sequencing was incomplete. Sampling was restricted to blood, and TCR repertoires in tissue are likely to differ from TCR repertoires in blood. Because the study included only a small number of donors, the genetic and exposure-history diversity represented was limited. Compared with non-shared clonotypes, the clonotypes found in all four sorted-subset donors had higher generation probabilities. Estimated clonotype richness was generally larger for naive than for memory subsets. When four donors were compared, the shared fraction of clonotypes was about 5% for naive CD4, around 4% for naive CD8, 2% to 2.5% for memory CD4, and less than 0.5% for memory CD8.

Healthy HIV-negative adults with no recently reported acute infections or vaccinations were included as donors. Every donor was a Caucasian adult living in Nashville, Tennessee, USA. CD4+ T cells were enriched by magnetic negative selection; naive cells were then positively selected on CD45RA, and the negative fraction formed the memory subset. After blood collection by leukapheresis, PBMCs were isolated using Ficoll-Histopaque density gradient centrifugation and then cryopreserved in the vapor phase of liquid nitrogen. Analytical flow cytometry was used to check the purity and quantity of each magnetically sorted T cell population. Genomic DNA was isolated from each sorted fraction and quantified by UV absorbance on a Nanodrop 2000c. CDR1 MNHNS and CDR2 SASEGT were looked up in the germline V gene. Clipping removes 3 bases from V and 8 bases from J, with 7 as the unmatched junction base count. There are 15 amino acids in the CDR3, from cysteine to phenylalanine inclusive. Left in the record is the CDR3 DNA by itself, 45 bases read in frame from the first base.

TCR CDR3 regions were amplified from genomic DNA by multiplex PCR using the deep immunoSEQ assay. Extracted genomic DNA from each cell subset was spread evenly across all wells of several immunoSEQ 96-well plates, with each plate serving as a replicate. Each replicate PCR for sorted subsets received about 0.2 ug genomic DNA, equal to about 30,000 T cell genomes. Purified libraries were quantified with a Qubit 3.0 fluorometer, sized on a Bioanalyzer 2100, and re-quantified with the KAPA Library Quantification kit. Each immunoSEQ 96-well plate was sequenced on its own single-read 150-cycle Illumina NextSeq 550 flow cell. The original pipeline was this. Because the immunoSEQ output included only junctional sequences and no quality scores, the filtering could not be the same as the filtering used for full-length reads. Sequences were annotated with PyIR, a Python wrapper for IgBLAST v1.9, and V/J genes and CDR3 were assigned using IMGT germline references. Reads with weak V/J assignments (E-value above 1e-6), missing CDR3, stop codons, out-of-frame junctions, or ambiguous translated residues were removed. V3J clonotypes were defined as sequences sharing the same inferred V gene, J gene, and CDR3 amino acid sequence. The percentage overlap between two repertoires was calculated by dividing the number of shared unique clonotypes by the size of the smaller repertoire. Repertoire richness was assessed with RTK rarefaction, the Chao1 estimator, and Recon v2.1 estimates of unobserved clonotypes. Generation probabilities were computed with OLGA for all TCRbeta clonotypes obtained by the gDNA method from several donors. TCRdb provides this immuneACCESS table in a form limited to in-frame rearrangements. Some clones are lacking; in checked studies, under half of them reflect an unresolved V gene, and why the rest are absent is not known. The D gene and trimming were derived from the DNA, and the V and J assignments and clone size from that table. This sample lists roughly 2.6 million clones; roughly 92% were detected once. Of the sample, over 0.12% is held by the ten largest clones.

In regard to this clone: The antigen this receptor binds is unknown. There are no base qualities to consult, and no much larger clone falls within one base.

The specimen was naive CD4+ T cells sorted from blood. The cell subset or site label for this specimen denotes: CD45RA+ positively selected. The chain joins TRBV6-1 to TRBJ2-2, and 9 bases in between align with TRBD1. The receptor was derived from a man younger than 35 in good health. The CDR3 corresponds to CASSEGQGSAGELFF. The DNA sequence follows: TGTGCCAGCAGTGAGGGACAGGGATCGGCGGGGGAGCTGTTTTTT.